This entry concerns a single T cell receptor (beta chain). The data are from a study of regulatory T cells in long-lasting Graves disease. Construction of the TCR beta libraries employed iRepertoire HTBI primers in conjunction with Arm-PCR of CDR3 regions. TCRdb passed the multiplex PCR reads through MiXCR, listing each CDR3 protein once. The sample carries approximately 400,000 distinct CDR3 sequences, approximately 15% recorded once. The sample's time point: newly diagnosed GD, antithyroid drugs for less than 3 months. RNA extracted from PBMCs served as the sequencing template. Germline CDR1 reads SGHTA; CDR2 reads FQGTGA. The J segment lost 3 bases and the V segment lost 1 base, leaving 6 bases of the junction unmatched. The CDR3 length is 16 residues. This same sample was also taken into another study, of T cells in Graves' hyperthyroidism and ophthalmopathy.

The rearrangement uses TRBV7-3 and TRBJ2-1; TRBD2 aligns across 7 bases. The sample in question was peripheral blood mononuclear cells (PBMCs), obtained at new diagnosis, from a patient treated with antithyroid drugs. The source is a woman between 40 and 50 years old with Graves disease. CDR3 DNA: TGTGCCAGCAGCTTAAGGGGGGGACTTATCTACAATGAGCAGTTCTTC. Translated, it gives CASSLRGGLIYNEQFF.